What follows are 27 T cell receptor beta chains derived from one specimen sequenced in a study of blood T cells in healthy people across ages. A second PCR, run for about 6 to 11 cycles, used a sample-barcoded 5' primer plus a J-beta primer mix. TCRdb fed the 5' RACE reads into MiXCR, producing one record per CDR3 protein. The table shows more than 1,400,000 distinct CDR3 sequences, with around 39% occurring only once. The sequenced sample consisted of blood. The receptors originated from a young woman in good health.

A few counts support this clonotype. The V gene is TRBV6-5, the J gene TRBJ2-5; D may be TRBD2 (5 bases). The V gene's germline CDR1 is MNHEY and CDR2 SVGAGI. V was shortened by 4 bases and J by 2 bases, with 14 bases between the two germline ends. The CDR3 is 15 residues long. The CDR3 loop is CASSSLGSMQETQYF. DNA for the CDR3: TGTGCCAGCAGTTCACTAGGTAGCATGCAAGAGACCCAGTACTTC.

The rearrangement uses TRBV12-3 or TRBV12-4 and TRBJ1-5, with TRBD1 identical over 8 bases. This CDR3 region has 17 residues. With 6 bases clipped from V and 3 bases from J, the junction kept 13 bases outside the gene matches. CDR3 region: CASSPGQVNPPNQPQHF. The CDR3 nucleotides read TGTGCCAGCAGCCCGGGACAGGTCAACCCACCCAATCAGCCCCAGCATTTT.

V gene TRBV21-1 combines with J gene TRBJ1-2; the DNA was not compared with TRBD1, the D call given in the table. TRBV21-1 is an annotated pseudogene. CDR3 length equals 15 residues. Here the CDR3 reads CASSPDRDGNYGYTF. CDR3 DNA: TGTGCCAGCAGCCCAGACAGGGACGGGAACTATGGCTACACCTTC.

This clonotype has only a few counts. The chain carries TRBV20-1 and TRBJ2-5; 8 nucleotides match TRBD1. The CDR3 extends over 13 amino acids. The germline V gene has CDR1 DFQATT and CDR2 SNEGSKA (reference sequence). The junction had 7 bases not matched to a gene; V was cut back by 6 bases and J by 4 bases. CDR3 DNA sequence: TGCAGTGCCGCGAGACAGGGGCCAGAGACCCAGTACTTC. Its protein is CSAARQGPETQYF.

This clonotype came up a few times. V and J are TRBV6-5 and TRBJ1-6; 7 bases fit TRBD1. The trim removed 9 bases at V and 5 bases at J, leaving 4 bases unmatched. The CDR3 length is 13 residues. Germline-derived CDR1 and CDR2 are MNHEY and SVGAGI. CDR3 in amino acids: CASRQGNNSPLHF. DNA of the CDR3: TGTGCCAGTAGACAGGGAAATAATTCACCCCTCCACTTT.

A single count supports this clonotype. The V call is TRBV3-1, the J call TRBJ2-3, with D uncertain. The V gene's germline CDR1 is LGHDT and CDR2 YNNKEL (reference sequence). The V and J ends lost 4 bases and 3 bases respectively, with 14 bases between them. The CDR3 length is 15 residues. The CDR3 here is CASSPERGATDTQYF. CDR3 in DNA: TGTGCCAGCAGCCCCGAGCGAGGCGCGACAGATACGCAGTATTTT.

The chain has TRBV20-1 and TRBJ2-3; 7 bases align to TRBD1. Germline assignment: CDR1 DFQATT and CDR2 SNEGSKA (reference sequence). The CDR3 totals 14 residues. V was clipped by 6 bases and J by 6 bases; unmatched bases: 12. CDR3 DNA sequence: TGCAGTGCCCGCTTGGGCCAGGGGGTGGATACGCAGTATTTT. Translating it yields CSARLGQGVDTQYF.

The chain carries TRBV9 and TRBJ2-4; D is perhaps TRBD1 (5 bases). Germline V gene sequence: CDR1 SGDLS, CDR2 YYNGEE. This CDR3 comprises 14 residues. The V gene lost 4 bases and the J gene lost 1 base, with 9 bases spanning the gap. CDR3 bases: TGTGCCAGCAGCCTCAGGGATGCCAAAAACATTCAGTACTTC. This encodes CASSLRDAKNIQYF.

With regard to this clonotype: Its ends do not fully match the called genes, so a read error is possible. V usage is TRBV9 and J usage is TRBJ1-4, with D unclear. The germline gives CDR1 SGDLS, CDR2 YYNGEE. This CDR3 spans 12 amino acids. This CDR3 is CACRRFNEKLFF. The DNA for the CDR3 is TGTGCCTGCAGGCGGTTTAATGAAAAACTGTTTTTT.

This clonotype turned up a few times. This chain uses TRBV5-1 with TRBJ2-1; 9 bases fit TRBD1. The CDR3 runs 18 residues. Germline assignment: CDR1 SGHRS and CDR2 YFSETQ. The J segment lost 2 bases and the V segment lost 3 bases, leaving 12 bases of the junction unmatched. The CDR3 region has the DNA TGCGCCAGCAGCTCCGGACAGGGGTTGCGCGGAACCTACAATGAGCAGTTCTTC. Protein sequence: CASSSGQGLRGTYNEQFF. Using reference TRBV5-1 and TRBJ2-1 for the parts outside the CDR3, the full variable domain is KAGVTQTPRYLIKTRGQQVTLSCSPISGHRSVSWYQQTPGQGLQFLFEYFSETQRNKGNFPGRFSGRQFSNSRSEMNVSTLELGDSALYLCASSSGQGLRGTYNEQFFGPGTRLTVL.

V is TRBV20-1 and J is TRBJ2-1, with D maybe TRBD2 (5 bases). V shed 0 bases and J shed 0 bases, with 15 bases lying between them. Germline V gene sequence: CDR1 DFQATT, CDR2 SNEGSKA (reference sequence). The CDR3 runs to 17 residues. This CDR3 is CSARDRVGESSYNEQFF. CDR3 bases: TGCAGTGCTAGAGATAGGGTTGGGGAGTCCTCCTACAATGAGCAGTTCTTC.

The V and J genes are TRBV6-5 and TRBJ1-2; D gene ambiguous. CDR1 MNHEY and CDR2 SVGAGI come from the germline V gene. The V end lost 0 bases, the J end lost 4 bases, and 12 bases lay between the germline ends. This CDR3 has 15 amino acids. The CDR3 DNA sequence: TGTGCCAGCAGTTACTCTTCCTTTGGAAGCTATGGCTACACCTTC. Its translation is CASSYSSFGSYGYTF.

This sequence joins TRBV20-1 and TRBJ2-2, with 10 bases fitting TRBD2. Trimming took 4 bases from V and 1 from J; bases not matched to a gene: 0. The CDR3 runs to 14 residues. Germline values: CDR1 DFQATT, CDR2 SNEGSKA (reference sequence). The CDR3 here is CSATSGRNTGELFF. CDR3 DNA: TGCAGTGCTACTAGCGGGAGGAACACCGGGGAGCTGTTTTTT.

This CDR3 is CASSQLWGMNTEAFF. The CDR3 bases are TGTGCCAGCAGCCAACTCTGGGGGATGAACACTGAAGCTTTCTTT. The chain links TRBV4-2 to TRBJ1-1; a weak D match, TRBD1 (5 bases). CDR3 length equals 15 residues. Looked up from germline, CDR1 is LGHNA and CDR2 is YNFKEQ. V lost 2 bases and J 0 bases, leaving 10 bases between the germline ends.

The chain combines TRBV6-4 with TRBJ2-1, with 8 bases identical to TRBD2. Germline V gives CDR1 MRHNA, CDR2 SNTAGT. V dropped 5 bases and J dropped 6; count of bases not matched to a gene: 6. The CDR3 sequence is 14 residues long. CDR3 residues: CASSTGTSPNEQFF. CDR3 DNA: TGTGCCAGCAGTACCGGGACTAGTCCCAATGAGCAGTTCTTC.

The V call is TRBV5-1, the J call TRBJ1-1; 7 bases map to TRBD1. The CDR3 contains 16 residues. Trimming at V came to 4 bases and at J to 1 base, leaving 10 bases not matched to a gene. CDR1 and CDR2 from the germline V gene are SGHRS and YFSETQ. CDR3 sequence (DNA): TGCGCCAGCAGCGGAAACAGGGGCCACGGGAACACTGAAGCTTTCTTT. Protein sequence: CASSGNRGHGNTEAFF. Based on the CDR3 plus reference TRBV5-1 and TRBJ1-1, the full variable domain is KAGVTQTPRYLIKTRGQQVTLSCSPISGHRSVSWYQQTPGQGLQFLFEYFSETQRNKGNFPGRFSGRQFSNSRSEMNVSTLELGDSALYLCASSGNRGHGNTEAFFGQGTRLTVV.

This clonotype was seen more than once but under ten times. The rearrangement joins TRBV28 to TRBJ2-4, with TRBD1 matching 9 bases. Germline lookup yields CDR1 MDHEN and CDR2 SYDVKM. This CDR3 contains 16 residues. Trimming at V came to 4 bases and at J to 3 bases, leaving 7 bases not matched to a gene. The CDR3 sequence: CASSSKDRGLKNIQYF. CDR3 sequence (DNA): TGTGCCAGCAGTTCGAAGGACAGGGGTCTCAAAAACATTCAGTACTTC.

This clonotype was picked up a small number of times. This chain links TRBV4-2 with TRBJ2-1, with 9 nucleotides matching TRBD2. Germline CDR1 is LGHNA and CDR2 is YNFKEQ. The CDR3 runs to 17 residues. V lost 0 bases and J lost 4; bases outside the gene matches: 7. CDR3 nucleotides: TGTGCCAGCAGCCAAGATCCCGGACTAGCGAGTTACAATGAGCAGTTCTTC. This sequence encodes CASSQDPGLASYNEQFF.

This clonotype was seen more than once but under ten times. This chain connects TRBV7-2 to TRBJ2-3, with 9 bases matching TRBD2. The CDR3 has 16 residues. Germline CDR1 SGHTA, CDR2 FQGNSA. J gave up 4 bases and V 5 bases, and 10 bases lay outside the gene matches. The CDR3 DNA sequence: TGTGCCAGCAGCGTCGGGGGGGTAGCGGGAGCAGATACGCAGTATTTT. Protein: CASSVGGVAGADTQYF.

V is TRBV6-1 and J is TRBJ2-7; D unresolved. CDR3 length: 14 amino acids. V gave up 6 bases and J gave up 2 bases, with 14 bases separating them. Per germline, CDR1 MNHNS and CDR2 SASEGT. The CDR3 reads CASSPWTSTYEQYF. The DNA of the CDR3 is TGTGCCAGCAGCCCTTGGACCAGCACCTACGAGCAGTACTTC.

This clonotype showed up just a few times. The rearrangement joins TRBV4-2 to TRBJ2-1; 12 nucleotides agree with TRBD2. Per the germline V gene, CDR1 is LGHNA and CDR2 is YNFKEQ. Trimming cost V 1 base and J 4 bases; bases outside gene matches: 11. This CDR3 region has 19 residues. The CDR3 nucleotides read TGTGCCAGCAGCCAAGCGCCGCTGCTAGCGGGAGGGGTATACAATGAGCAGTTCTTC. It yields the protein CASSQAPLLAGGVYNEQFF.

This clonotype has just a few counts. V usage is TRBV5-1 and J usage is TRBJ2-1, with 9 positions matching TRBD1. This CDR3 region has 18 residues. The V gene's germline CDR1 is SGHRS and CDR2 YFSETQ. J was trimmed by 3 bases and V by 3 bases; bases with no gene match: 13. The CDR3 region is CASSSVPGQGSSYNEQFF. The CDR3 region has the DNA TGCGCCAGCAGCTCCGTCCCGGGACAGGGTTCCAGCTACAATGAGCAGTTCTTC.

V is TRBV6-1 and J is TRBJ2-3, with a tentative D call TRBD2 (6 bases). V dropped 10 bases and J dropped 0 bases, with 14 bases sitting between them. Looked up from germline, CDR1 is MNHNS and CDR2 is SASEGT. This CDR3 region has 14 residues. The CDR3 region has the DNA TGTGCCACAAAGGGAACTAGCAGCACAGATACGCAGTATTTT. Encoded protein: CATKGTSSTDTQYF.

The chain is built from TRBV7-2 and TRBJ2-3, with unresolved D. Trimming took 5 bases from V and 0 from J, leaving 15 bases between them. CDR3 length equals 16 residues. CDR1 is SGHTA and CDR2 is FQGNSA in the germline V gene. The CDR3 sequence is CASSRGPHTSTDTQYF. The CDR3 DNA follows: TGTGCCAGCAGCCGCGGCCCTCACACGAGCACAGATACGCAGTATTTT.

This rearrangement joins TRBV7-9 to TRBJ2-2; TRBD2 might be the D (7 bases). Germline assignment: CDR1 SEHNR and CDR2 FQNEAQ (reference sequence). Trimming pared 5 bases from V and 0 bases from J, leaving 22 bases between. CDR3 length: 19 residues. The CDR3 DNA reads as TGTGCCAGCAGCCCACGGATGGGCGGGGGCCTCGCGAACACCGGGGAGCTGTTTTTT. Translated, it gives CASSPRMGGGLANTGELFF.

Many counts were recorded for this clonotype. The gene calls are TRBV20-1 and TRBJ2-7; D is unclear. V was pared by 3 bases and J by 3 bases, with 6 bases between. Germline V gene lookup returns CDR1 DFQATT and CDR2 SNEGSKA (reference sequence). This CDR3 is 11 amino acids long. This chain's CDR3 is CSARGYYEQYF. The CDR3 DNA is TGCAGTGCTAGGGGCTACTACGAGCAGTACTTC.

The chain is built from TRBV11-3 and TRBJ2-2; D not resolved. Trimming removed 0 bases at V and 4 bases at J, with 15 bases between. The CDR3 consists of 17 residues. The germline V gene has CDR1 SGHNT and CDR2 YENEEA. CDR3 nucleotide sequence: TGTGCCAGCAGCTTAGATGTTAAACTTTTCCGCACCGGGGAGCTGTTTTTT. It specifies CASSLDVKLFRTGELFF.